A single sample gave rise to the 8 T cell receptor beta chains below, sequenced in a study of CD8+CD57+ T cells in acquired aplastic anemia. The template used for profiling TCR beta VDJ and CDR3 was genomic DNA. TCRdb fed the reads into MiXCR, producing one record per CDR3 protein. The data contain over 150,000 distinct CDR3 sequences, about 70% of them singletons. Patients chosen for sequencing had shown CD8+CD57+ cell expansion by flow cytometry. Sample: sorted CD4+, CD8+, or CD8+CD57+ T cells (not recorded which) from PBMCs. The receptor source for this set is a human donor with aplastic anemia.

This clonotype was recorded once. The genes are TRBV7-2 and TRBJ2-3; TRBD1 matches 9 bases. This CDR3 comprises 12 residues. Germline V gives CDR1 SGHTA, CDR2 FQGNSA. The V and J ends lost 0 bases and 11 bases, in that order; junction bases with no gene match: 0. CDR3 bases: TGTGCCAGCAGCTTAGCGGGACAGGGGCAGTATTTT. Translating gives CASSLAGQGQYF. Full variable domain (missing parts from reference TRBV7-2 and TRBJ2-3): GAGVSQSPSNKVTEKGKDVELRCDPISGHTALYWYRQSLGQGLEFLIYFQGNSAPDKSGLPSDRFSAERTGGSVSTLTIQRTQQEDSAVYLCASSLAGQGQYFGPGTRLTVL.

The rearrangement uses TRBV5-6 and TRBJ2-5; TRBD2 is a possible D gene (5 bases). The CDR3 contains 15 residues. Germline V gives CDR1 SGHDT, CDR2 YYEEEE. Trimming removed 2 bases at V and 2 bases at J, with 13 bases between. The CDR3 spells CASSLVTGLQETQYF. The CDR3 DNA sequence: TGTGCCAGCAGCTTAGTCACGGGGTTACAAGAGACCCAGTACTTC.

This chain uses TRBV7-6 with TRBJ1-2; 8 bases fit TRBD1. Germline trimming cut 6 bases from V and 7 bases from J; bases unmatched to any gene: 13. The CDR3 covers 15 residues. The germline V gene encodes CDR1 SGHVS and CDR2 FNYEAQ. CDR3 protein: CASSPGQGPSRGYTF. In nucleotides, the CDR3 is TGTGCCAGCAGTCCCGGACAGGGCCCATCGCGTGGCTACACCTTC.

This rearrangement joins TRBV24-1 to TRBJ2-5; D might be TRBD1 (5 bases). CDR3 size: 14 residues. Trimming pared 0 bases from V and 4 bases from J, leaving 8 bases between. Looked up from germline, CDR1 is KGHDR and CDR2 is SFDVKD. This CDR3 is CATSDLRGGETQYF. CDR3 in DNA: TGTGCCACCAGTGATTTGAGGGGTGGAGAGACCCAGTACTTC.

The V gene is TRBV7-9, the J gene TRBJ1-5; TRBD1 matches at 11 bases. Germline CDR1 reads SEHNR; CDR2 reads FQNEAQ (reference sequence). The length of the CDR3 is 16 residues. Trimming cost V 4 bases and J 6 bases; bases outside gene matches: 8. CDR3 in amino acids: CASSSRTGGVVQPQHF. CDR3 nucleotide sequence: TGTGCCAGCAGCTCGCGGACAGGGGGCGTAGTTCAGCCCCAGCATTTT. Using reference TRBV7-9 and TRBJ1-5 for the parts outside the CDR3, the full variable domain is DTGVSQNPRHKITKRGQNVTFRCDPISEHNRLYWYRQTLGQGPEFLTYFQNEAQLEKSRLLSDRFSAERPKGSFSTLEIQRTEQGDSAMYLCASSSRTGGVVQPQHFGDGTRLSIL.

The J gene is TRBJ1-1, the V gene TRBV7-3, with 8 bases identical to TRBD1. After removal of 1 base from V and 7 bases from J, the junction contained 2 bases not matched to a gene. The CDR3 has 13 residues. The V gene's germline CDR1 is SGHTA and CDR2 FQGTGA. The CDR3 coding sequence is TGTGCCAGCAGCTTAATTGGGACAGGTGAAGCTTTCTTT. Translated, it gives CASSLIGTGEAFF.

This chain links TRBV4-2 with TRBJ1-1; TRBD1 matches 12 bases. The J segment lost 1 base and the V segment lost 1 base, leaving 1 base of the junction unmatched. Germline CDR1 LGHNA, CDR2 YNFKEQ. The CDR3 loop spans 16 amino acids. The CDR3 protein is CASSQGGQGANTEAFF. For the CDR3, the DNA is TGTGCCAGCAGCCAAGGGGGACAGGGGGCGAACACTGAAGCTTTCTTT.

The chain couples TRBV7-2 to TRBJ2-2; no reliable D call. The CDR3 spans 13 residues. Germline loops: CDR1 SGHTA, CDR2 FQGNSA. Trimming took off 1 base at V and 5 bases at J, with 5 bases between the two ends. CDR3 region: CASSLVRTGELFF. The CDR3 DNA reads as TGTGCCAGCAGCTTAGTCCGGACCGGGGAGCTGTTTTTT.